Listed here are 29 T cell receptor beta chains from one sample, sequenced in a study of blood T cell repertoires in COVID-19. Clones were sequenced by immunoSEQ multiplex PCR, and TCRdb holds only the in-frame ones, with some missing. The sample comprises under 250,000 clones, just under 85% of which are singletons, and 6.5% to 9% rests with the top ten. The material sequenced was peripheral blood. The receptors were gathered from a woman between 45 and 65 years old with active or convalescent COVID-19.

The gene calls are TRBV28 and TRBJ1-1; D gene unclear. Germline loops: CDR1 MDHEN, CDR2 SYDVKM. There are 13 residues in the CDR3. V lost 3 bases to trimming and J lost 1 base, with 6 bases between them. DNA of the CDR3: TGTGCCAGCAGTTTGGAGCGGAACACTGAAGCTTTCTTT. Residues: CASSLERNTEAFF.

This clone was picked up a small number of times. Here the CDR3 DNA reads TGTGCCAGCAGCCCGGGACTAGCGATTACGCAGTATTTT. Amino acid sequence: CASSPGLAITQYF. The gene calls are TRBV11-2 and TRBJ2-3, with TRBD2 identical over 10 bases. The germline CDR1 and CDR2 sequences are SGHAT and FQNNGV. V was pared by 5 bases and J by 8 bases, with 4 bases of the junction left unmatched. This CDR3 is built from 13 residues.

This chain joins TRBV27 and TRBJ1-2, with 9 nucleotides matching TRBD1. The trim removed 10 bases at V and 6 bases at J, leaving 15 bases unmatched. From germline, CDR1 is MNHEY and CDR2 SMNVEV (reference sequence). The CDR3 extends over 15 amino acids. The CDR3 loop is CATISLGTGRHGYTF. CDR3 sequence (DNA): TGTGCCACTATATCGCTGGGGACAGGGAGGCATGGCTACACCTTC.

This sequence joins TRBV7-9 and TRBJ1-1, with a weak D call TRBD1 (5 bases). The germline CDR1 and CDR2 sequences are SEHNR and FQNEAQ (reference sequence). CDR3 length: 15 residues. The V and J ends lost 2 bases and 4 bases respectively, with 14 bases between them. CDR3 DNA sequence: TGTGCCAGCAGCTTATATAGGGGTTTCGGCACTGAAGCTTTCTTT. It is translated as CASSLYRGFGTEAFF.

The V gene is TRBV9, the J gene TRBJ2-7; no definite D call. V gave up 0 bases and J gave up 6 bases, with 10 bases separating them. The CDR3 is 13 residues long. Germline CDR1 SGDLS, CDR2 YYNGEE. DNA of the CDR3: TGTGCCAGCAGCGTAGCTAGTTTCGGCGAGCAGTACTTC. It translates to CASSVASFGEQYF.

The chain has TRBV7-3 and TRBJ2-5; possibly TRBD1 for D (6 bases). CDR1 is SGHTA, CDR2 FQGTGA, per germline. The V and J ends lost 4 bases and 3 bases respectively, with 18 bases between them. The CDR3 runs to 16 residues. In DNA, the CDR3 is TGTGCCAGCAGCTCGGGGACAAACGTTGGAAAAGAGACCCAGTACTTC. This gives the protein CASSSGTNVGKETQYF.

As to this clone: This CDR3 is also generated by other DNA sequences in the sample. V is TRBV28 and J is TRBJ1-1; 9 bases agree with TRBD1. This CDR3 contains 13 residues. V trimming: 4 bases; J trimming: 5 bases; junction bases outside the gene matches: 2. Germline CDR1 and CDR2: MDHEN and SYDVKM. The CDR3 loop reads CASSSGTGTEAFF. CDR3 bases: TGTGCCAGCAGTTCCGGGACAGGGACTGAAGCTTTCTTT.

CDR3 residues: CASSDKEDRDTGELFF. CDR3 DNA sequence: TGTGCCAGCAGTGACAAGGAGGACAGGGACACCGGGGAGCTGTTTTTT. The chain links TRBV6-4 to TRBJ2-2; 8 positions agree with TRBD1. The V gene end was trimmed by 2 bases and the J gene end by 3 bases; junction bases not matched to a gene: 5. The CDR3 covers 16 residues. The V gene's germline CDR1 is MRHNA and CDR2 SNTAGT.

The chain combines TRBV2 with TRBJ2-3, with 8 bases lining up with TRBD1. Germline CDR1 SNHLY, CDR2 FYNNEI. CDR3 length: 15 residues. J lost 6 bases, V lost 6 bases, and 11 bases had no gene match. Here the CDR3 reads CASRGRQGPWDTQYF. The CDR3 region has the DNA TGTGCCAGCAGGGGAAGACAGGGGCCATGGGATACGCAGTATTTT.

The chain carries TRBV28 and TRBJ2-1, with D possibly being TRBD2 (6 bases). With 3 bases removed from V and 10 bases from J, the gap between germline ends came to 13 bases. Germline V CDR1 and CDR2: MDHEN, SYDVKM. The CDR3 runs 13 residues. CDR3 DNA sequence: TGTGCCAGCAGTTTTGGCTCCCGGGGGGAGCAGTTCTTC. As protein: CASSFGSRGEQFF.

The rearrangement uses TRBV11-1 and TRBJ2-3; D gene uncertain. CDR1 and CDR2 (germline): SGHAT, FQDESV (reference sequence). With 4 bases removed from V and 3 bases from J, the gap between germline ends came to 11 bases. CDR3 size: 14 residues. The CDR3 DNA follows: TGTGCCAGCAGCTCCATGCAGATTACAGATACGCAGTATTTT. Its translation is CASSSMQITDTQYF. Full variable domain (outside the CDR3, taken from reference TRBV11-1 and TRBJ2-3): EAEVAQSPRYKITEKSQAVAFWCDPISGHATLYWYRQILGQGPELLVQFQDESVVDDSQLPKDRFSAERLKGVDSTLKIQPAELGDSAMYLCASSSMQITDTQYFGPGTRLTVL.

CDR3 bases: TGTGCCAGCAGGGGGAGCTCCTATAATTCACCCCTCCACTTT. Translating it yields CASRGSSYNSPLHF. The chain is built from TRBV21-1 and TRBJ1-6. TRBV21-1 is an annotated pseudogene. The CDR3 extends over 14 amino acids.

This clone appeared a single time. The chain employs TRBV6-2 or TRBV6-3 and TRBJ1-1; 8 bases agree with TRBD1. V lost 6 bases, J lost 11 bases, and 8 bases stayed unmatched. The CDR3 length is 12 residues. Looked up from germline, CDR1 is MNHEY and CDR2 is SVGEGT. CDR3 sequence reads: CASSGTGLRAFF. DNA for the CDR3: TGTGCCAGCAGCGGGACAGGACTAAGGGCTTTCTTT.

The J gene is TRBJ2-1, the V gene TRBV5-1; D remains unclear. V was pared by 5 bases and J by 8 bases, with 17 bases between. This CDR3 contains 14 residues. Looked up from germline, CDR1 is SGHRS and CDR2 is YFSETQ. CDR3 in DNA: TGCGCCAGCAGTACCCCCGCGGTTGTTTATGAGCAGTTCTTC. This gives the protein CASSTPAVVYEQFF.

As DNA, the CDR3 is TGTGCCAGTAGTATACAGAACACCGGGGAGCTGTTTTTT. This translates into CASSIQNTGELFF. This sequence joins TRBV19 and TRBJ2-2; D unresolved. V lost 2 bases and J 1 base, leaving 2 bases between the germline ends. Germline V gives CDR1 LNHDA, CDR2 SQIVND (reference sequence). The CDR3 has 13 amino acids.

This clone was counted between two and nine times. CDR3 DNA: TGTGCCAGCAGCCCCGGACAGGGGAAAGGCTACACCTTC. Translating it yields CASSPGQGKGYTF. The chain couples TRBV3-1 (or the pseudogene TRBV3-2) to TRBJ1-2; 9 bases line up with TRBD1. This CDR3 comprises 13 residues. V trimming: 4 bases; J trimming: 8 bases; junction bases outside the gene matches: 5. Germline V gene data show CDR1 as LGHDT and CDR2 as YNNKEL (reference sequence).

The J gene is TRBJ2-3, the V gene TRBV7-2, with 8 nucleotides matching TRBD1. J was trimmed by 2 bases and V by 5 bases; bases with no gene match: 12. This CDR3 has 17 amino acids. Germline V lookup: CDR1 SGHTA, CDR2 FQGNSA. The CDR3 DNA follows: TGTGCCAGCAGCACGCGGCTTACAGGGGGAAACACAGATACGCAGTATTTT. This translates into CASSTRLTGGNTDTQYF.

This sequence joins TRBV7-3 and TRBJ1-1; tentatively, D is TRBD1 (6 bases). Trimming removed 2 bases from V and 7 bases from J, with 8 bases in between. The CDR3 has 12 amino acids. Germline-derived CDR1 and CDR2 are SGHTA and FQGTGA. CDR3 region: CASSLQGGEAFF. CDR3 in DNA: TGTGCCAGCAGCTTACAAGGGGGTGAAGCTTTCTTT.

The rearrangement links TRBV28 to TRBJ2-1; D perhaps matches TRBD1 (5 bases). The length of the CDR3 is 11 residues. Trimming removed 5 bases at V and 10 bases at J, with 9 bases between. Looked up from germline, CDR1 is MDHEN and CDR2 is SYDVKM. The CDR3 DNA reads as TGTGCCAGCAGTACGCGACAGGAGCAGTTCTTC. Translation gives CASSTRQEQFF.

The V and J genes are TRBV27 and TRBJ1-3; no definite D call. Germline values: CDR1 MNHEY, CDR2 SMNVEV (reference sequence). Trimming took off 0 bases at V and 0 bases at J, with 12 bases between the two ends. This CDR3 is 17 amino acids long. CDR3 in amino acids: CASSLSIPGISGNTIYF. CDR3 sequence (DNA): TGTGCCAGCAGTTTATCGATCCCCGGGATCTCTGGAAACACCATATATTTT.

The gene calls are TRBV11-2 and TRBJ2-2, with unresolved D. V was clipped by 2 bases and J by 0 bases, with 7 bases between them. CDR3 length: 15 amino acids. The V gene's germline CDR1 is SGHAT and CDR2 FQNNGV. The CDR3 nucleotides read TGTGCCAGCAGCTTACTATCGACGAACACCGGGGAGCTGTTTTTT. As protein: CASSLLSTNTGELFF.

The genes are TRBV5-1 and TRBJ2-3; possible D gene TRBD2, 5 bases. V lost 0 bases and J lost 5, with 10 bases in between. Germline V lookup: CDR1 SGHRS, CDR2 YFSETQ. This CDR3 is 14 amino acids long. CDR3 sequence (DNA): TGCGCCAGCAGCTTGGACTCTGCGGGAGATACGCAGTATTTT. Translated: CASSLDSAGDTQYF.

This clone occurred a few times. The CDR3 DNA reads TGTGCCAGCAGCACGCGGACAGGCGTCGGATATGGCTACACCTTC. Translated, it gives CASSTRTGVGYGYTF. The gene calls are TRBV9 and TRBJ1-2, with TRBD1 matching over 7 bases. The CDR3 loop spans 15 amino acids. Germline V gene sequence: CDR1 SGDLS, CDR2 YYNGEE. Trimming took 4 bases from V and 5 from J; bases not matched to a gene: 11.

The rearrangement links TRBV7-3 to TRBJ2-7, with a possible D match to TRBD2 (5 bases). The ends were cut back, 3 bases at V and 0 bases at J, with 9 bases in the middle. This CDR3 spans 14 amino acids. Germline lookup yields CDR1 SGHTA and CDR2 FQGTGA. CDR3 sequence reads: CASSLRASSYEQYF. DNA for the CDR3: TGTGCCAGCAGCTTGCGGGCGAGCTCCTACGAGCAGTACTTC.

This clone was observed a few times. The CDR3 here is CASSEVNRAPGNTIYF. In DNA, the CDR3 is TGTGCCAGCAGTGAAGTAAACAGGGCCCCTGGAAACACCATATATTTT. The V and J genes are TRBV6-1 and TRBJ1-3, with D tentatively TRBD1 (6 bases). CDR1 and CDR2 (germline): MNHNS, SASEGT. This CDR3 contains 16 residues. Trimming stripped 1 base from V and 2 bases from J, with 12 bases between.

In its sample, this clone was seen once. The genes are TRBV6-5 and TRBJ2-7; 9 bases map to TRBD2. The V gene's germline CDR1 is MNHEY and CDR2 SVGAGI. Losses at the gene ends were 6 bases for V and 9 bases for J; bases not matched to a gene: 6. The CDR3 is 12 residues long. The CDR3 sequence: CASRKGLAGQYF. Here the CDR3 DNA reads TGTGCCAGCAGGAAGGGACTAGCAGGGCAGTACTTC.

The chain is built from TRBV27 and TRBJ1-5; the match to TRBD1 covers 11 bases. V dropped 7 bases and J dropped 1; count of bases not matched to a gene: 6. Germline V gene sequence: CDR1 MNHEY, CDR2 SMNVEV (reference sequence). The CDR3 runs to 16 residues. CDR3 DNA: TGTGCCAGCAAAACCCGGGACAGGGGGAGCAATCAGCCCCAGCATTTT. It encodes CASKTRDRGSNQPQHF.

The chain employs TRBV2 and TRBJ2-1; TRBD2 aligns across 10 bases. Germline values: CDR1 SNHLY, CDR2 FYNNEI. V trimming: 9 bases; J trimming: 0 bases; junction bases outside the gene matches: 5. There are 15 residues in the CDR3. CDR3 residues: CASSTSGYSYNEQFF. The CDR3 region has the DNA TGTGCCAGTTCGACTAGCGGGTACTCCTACAATGAGCAGTTCTTC.

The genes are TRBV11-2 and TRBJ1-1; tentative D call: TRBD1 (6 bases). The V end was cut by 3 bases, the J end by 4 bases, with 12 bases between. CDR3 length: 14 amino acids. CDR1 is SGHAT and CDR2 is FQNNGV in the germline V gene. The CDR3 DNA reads TGTGCCAGCAGCTTTACAGGGTTTAGCACTGAAGCTTTCTTT. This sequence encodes CASSFTGFSTEAFF.